These T cell receptor beta chains were read from a single sample in a study of cytomegalovirus exposure and HLA in healthy donors. TCRdb's copy holds only in-frame clones and misses some; the assay was immunoSEQ multiplex PCR. The sample totals around 190,000 clones; its top ten clones hold more than 0.75%. Sequenced input: PBMCs. Receptors originate from a woman aged 25 to 39 in good health and CMV-seropositive. The CDR3 runs from the conserved cysteine through the conserved F or W. A D gene is named only where the DNA matches it firmly.

V	D	J	DNA	CDR3
TRBV7-9	.	TRBJ1-3	TGTGCCAGCAGCCCCCGGGGAATCGCTGGAAACACCATATATTTT	CASSPRGIAGNTIYF
TRBV7-9	TRBD1	TRBJ1-4	TGTGCCAGCAGCTCTACAGGGGCAACTAATGAAAAACTGTTTTTT	CASSSTGATNEKLFF
TRBV9	.	TRBJ1-2	TGTGCCAGCAGCGCCCGGTTTGATCACCTTAACTATGGCTACACCTTC	CASSARFDHLNYGYTF
TRBV7-9	.	TRBJ2-1	TGTGCCAGCAGCTTAGGTCTAGGCGGTACGAATGAGCAGTTCTTC	CASSLGLGGTNEQFF
TRBV2	TRBD1	TRBJ1-4	TGTGCCAGCAACTTACAGGGGGCAACTAATGAAAAACTGTTTTTT	CASNLQGATNEKLFF
TRBV7-2	TRBD1	TRBJ1-2	TGTGCCAGCAGCTTATTTTGGGATCAGGGGGAGGGCTACACCTTC	CASSLFWDQGEGYTF
TRBV28	TRBD1	TRBJ1-5	TGTGCCAGTCGGGACAGAAGATATCAGCCCCAGCATTTT	CASRDRRYQPQHF
TRBV10-1	TRBD1	TRBJ1-1	TGCGCCAGCAGTGAGTTGCCGGGACAGGGAAAGATAGTGGGCACTGAAGCTTTCTTT	CASSELPGQGKIVGTEAFF
TRBV6-1	.	TRBJ1-1	TGTGCCAGCAGTCAGATACAAAGTGAAGCTTTCTTT	CASSQIQSEAFF
TRBV30	.	TRBJ2-7	TGTGCCTGGGCCGGAGGGGCCTACGAGCAGTACTTC	CAWAGGAYEQYF
TRBV29-1	.	TRBJ1-2	TGCAGCGTTGGAGGATATTATGGCTACACCTTC	CSVGGYYGYTF
TRBV4-1	TRBD2	TRBJ2-7	TGCGCCAGCAGCCAAGATGGGAACGGCGGGAGGAAGCAGTACTTC	CASSQDGNGGRKQYF
TRBV27	.	TRBJ1-2	TGTGCCAGCAGTTTATCAAACTCAGGGGATGGCTACACCTTC	CASSLSNSGDGYTF
TRBV28	.	TRBJ2-1	TGTGCCAGCAGTCCCCTGGGGTTGGGAGACCCCCACAATGAGCAGTTCTTC	CASSPLGLGDPHNEQFF
TRBV11-2	.	TRBJ1-6	TGTGCCAGCAGCTTACTCTCGGAGGGTCATTCACCCCTCCACTTT	CASSLLSEGHSPLHF
TRBV14	.	TRBJ1-4	TGTGCCAGCAAGGGGGTTGGTGAAAAACTGTTTTTT	CASKGVGEKLFF
TRBV2	.	TRBJ1-3	TGTGCCAGCAGGGCCAGGGCGCCGAGCTCTGGAAACACCATATATTTT	CASRARAPSSGNTIYF
TRBV6-1	TRBD2	TRBJ2-1	TGTGCCAGCAGTCCCGGGACTAGCGGGGGATATGAGCAGTTCTTC	CASSPGTSGGYEQFF
TRBV5-4	.	TRBJ1-1	TGTGCCAGCAGCTCGGTCCAGGGCTCTGGCACTGAAGCTTTCTTT	CASSSVQGSGTEAFF
TRBV7-2	.	TRBJ1-1	TGTGCCAGCAGCCCACAGGGACTAAACACTGAAGCTTTCTTT	CASSPQGLNTEAFF
TRBV2	.	TRBJ2-7	TGTGCCAGCAGTGAACTCTACGAGCAGTACTTC	CASSELYEQYF
TRBV6-5	.	TRBJ1-2	TGTGCCAGCAGTTACTCCGGGACAAACAGTAACTATGGCTACACCTTC	CASSYSGTNSNYGYTF
TRBV5-1	.	TRBJ1-2	TGCGCCAGCAGCCTACAGGGAACGGATGGCTACACCTTC	CASSLQGTDGYTF
TRBV6-6	.	TRBJ2-3	TGTGCCAGCAGTCCAAACACAGATACGCAGTATTTT	CASSPNTDTQYF
TRBV28	.	TRBJ2-3	TGTGCCAGCAGGCCCCTCGGACTCAAGGGAAGCACAGATACGCAGTATTTT	CASRPLGLKGSTDTQYF
TRBV6-1	TRBD2	TRBJ2-7	TGTGCCAGCAGTGAAGCCGGGACTAGCGGCTACGAGCAGTACTTC	CASSEAGTSGYEQYF
TRBV30	.	TRBJ1-1	TGTGCCTGGAGTACAGGTATCACTGAAGCTTTCTTT	CAWSTGITEAFF
TRBV25-1	.	TRBJ1-2	TGTGCCAGCAGTGACCTCTATGGCTACACCTTC	CASSDLYGYTF
TRBV28	.	TRBJ1-2	TGTGCCAGCAGCTTTACAGAGCCACACTATGGCTACACCTTC	CASSFTEPHYGYTF
TRBV30	TRBD2	TRBJ2-1	TGTGCCTGGAGTGGGGCTAGCGGGGGAGCCTACAATGAGCAGTTCTTC	CAWSGASGGAYNEQFF
TRBV5-1	.	TRBJ2-1	TGCGCCAGCAGCTTGCCTCCTAGGAATGAGCAGTTCTTC	CASSLPPRNEQFF
TRBV6-5	TRBD1	TRBJ2-7	TGTGCCAGCAGGGGACAGGGCGAGCAGTACTTC	CASRGQGEQYF
TRBV20-1	.	TRBJ2-7	TGCAGTGCGAGGATATCCTACGAGCAGTACTTC	CSARISYEQYF
TRBV10-2	TRBD2	TRBJ2-1	TGCGCCAGCGGACTGGGACTAGCGGGAGTCGAGCAGTTCTTC	CASGLGLAGVEQFF
TRBV5-6	TRBD2	TRBJ2-7	TGTGCCAGCAGTCTCGTTTCGGGACTAGCTAAGTACGAGCAGTACTTC	CASSLVSGLAKYEQYF
TRBV28	.	TRBJ1-1	TGTGCCAGCAGTAGGGCCGACAGCATAGTCACTGAAGCTTTCTTT	CASSRADSIVTEAFF
TRBV7-8	.	TRBJ1-3	TGTGCCAGCAGCTTAACAGAAGTCTCTGGAAACACCATATATTTT	CASSLTEVSGNTIYF
TRBV29-1	TRBD1	TRBJ1-1	TGCAGTGTGACACAGGGGTGGACTGAAGCTTTCTTT	CSVTQGWTEAFF
TRBV25-1	.	TRBJ2-5	TGTGCCAGCAGCTCGGGACTCGGAGGGAAAGAGACCCAGTACTTC	CASSSGLGGKETQYF
TRBV18	.	TRBJ1-4	TGTGCCAGCTCAGGGACAAGTGGCGAAAAACTGTTTTTT	CASSGTSGEKLFF
TRBV27	TRBD1	TRBJ1-4	TGTGCCAGCAGTTCGGCGGGACAGGGTCAAAAACTGTTTTTT	CASSSAGQGQKLFF
TRBV2	.	TRBJ2-7	TGTGCCAGCACCCTCCGAGAGGCAGCCAATAACGAGCAGTACTTC	CASTLREAANNEQYF
TRBV4-1	TRBD2	TRBJ2-3	TGCGCCAGCAGTGCAAGTGCGGGAGGGGTCACAGATACGCAGTATTTT	CASSASAGGVTDTQYF
TRBV5-6	TRBD1	TRBJ2-7	TGTGCCAGCAGCTTAGAACAGGGGGCCTACGAGCAGTACTTC	CASSLEQGAYEQYF
TRBV19	.	TRBJ1-2	TGTGCCAGTAACTGGCGGGCTACTAACTATGGCTACACCTTC	CASNWRATNYGYTF
TRBV5-1	TRBD2	TRBJ2-1	TGCGCCAGCAGCTTGGCCCATTCCGGACTAGCGCTGGATGAGCAGTTCTTC	CASSLAHSGLALDEQFF
TRBV7-9	TRBD1	TRBJ1-2	TGTGCCAGCAGCTTGGGACAGTACTATGGCTACACCTTC	CASSLGQYYGYTF
TRBV28	TRBD1	TRBJ1-1	TGTGCCAGCACGGACAGGACAGCGTACACTGAAGCTTTCTTT	CASTDRTAYTEAFF
TRBV10-3	.	TRBJ2-1	TGTGCCATCAGTGGGACGGGATACAATGAGCAGTTCTTC	CAISGTGYNEQFF
TRBV7-9	TRBD1	TRBJ1-1	TGTGCCAGCAGCTCGAAGGGACAGGGGGCTGCTGAAGCTTTCTTT	CASSSKGQGAAEAFF
TRBV19	.	TRBJ2-4	TGTGCCAGTAGTATGAGGGCAGGCCTAGCCAAAAACATTCAGTACTTC	CASSMRAGLAKNIQYF
TRBV11-2	TRBD2	TRBJ2-7	TGTGCCAGCAGCCCCGGGGGCGGGAGGGCCCCCTACGAGCAGTACTTC	CASSPGGGRAPYEQYF
TRBV10-3	TRBD2	TRBJ2-7	TGTGCCATCAGGACAGCGGGATGGGAGCAGTACTTC	CAIRTAGWEQYF
TRBV6-5	TRBD1	TRBJ1-1	TGTGCCACCTTCTCGGGCAGGGGGGCCACTGAAGCTTTCTTT	CATFSGRGATEAFF
TRBV29-1	.	TRBJ2-7	TGCAGCGTTGATCAGAGGAATACAGGCAGCTCCTACGAGCAGTACTTC	CSVDQRNTGSSYEQYF
TRBV5-1	.	TRBJ1-6	TGCGCCAGCAGCTTGGTAGGAGGGACGGGAGGTTCACCCCTCCACTTT	CASSLVGGTGGSPLHF
TRBV5-5	TRBD2	TRBJ2-3	TGTGCCAGCAGCCAAGGGACTAGCGGGAGCACAGATACGCAGTATTTT	CASSQGTSGSTDTQYF